The TCR beta chain described here comes from a study of post-analysis software for immune sequencing data. Study conclusions and caveats: The five TRBV segments detected at higher frequency in patients than in controls included TRBV5-6, TRBV5-1 and TRBV20-1.

Unique molecular identifiers had been added to the TCR beta cDNA libraries. MiXCR was run by TCRdb on the PCR reads, yielding one entry per CDR3 protein. The sample includes hundreds of thousands of distinct CDR3 sequences, approximately 57% of them seen just once. CDR3 length equals 18 residues. Germline V gives CDR1 SGHVS, CDR2 FQNEAQ. J gave up 5 bases and V 1 base, and 9 bases lay outside the gene matches. As regards this clonotype: Its target is unknown.

The V call is TRBV7-8, the J call TRBJ2-3, with 13 bases identical to TRBD2. The sequenced sample consisted of blood. This receptor was obtained from a girl aged 5-17 years with multiple sclerosis. CDR3 loop: CASSLGVLAGGLVDTQYF. The DNA for the CDR3 is TGTGCCAGCAGCTTAGGGGTACTAGCGGGAGGGCTTGTAGATACGCAGTATTTT.